This is a list of T cell receptor beta chains from one sample in a study of long-term antiretroviral therapy in people with HIV. Assay used: immunoSEQ multiplex PCR; TCRdb lists only in-frame clones, some missing. The data contain 10,000 to 15,000 clones, 70% to 75% of them singletons. Here the sequenced sample was unsorted PBMCs, taken approximately 3.1 years before starting antiretroviral therapy. These receptors came from a man in his forties or fifties with HIV. Each CDR3 is given with its conserved first and last residue. The D gene is left open where the match is weak. Where a row states a size, it is once, few, many or the class of an expanded clone; other rows omit it.

d_call,clone_size,v_call,j_call,cdr3_nt,cdr3_aa
TRBD1,-,TRBV15,TRBJ1-5,TGTGCCACCAGCGCCCGGACAGGGGACAGTCAGCCCCAGCATTTT,CATSARTGDSQPQHF
TRBD1,-,TRBV30,TRBJ2-5,TGTGCCTGGGTTGGGACAGGGCGGGAGACCCAGTACTTC,CAWVGTGRETQYF
-,-,TRBV10-3,TRBJ2-7,TGTGCCATCAGTGAAGGGGGTAGCGCCAACTACGAGCAGTACTTC,CAISEGGSANYEQYF
TRBD1,-,TRBV18,TRBJ1-1,TGTGCCAGCTCAGGGGACAGCCGATTGAACACTGAAGCTTTCTTT,CASSGDSRLNTEAFF
-,-,TRBV6-5,TRBJ2-3,TGTGCCAGCACGGGGAGAATCACAGATACGCAGTATTTT,CASTGRITDTQYF
TRBD2,few,TRBV10-3,TRBJ2-1,TGTGCCATCAGGGACGGGACTAGCGGAGGTGAGCAGTTCTTC,CAIRDGTSGGEQFF
-,-,TRBV9,TRBJ2-5,TGTGCCAGCAGCCTTCCGGGGGGCGCGGAGACCCAGTACTTC,CASSLPGGAETQYF
TRBD1,-,TRBV13,TRBJ2-2,TGTGCAAGCTGTGGACAGGGCGCCGGGGAGCTGTTTTTT,CASCGQGAGELFF
-,-,TRBV18,TRBJ1-4,TGTGCCAGCTCAAAAGAGAGGGGGAATGAAAAACTGTTTTTT,CASSKERGNEKLFF
TRBD2,few,TRBV7-3,TRBJ2-1,TGTGCCAGCAGCGGTAGCGGGTCCTACAATGAGCAGTTCTTC,CASSGSGSYNEQFF
-,-,TRBV7-9,TRBJ2-5,TGTGCCACCGACCGCGACCGGGAGACCCAGTACTTC,CATDRDRETQYF
-,few,TRBV7-7,TRBJ2-3,TGTGCCAGCAGCTTAGGAATGTACCGGGGCACAGATACGCAGTATTTT,CASSLGMYRGTDTQYF
TRBD2,-,TRBV5-1,TRBJ2-1,TGCGCCAGCAGCTTGGCAGGGCGGGAGGGCCTCTACTACAATGAGCAGTTCTTC,CASSLAGREGLYYNEQFF
-,-,TRBV28,TRBJ2-5,TGTGCCAGCAGTTTTTGGGGCAGCCAAGAGACCCAGTACTTC,CASSFWGSQETQYF
-,-,TRBV7-9,TRBJ2-2,TGTGCCAGCAGCTTGGACAGTAGGACCGGGGAGCTGTTTTTT,CASSLDSRTGELFF
TRBD2,-,TRBV10-3,TRBJ2-1,TGTGCCTCGAACGCCGGACTAGCGGGAGGAAGCTCCTACAATGAGCAGTTCTTC,CASNAGLAGGSSYNEQFF
-,few,TRBV5-1,TRBJ2-7,TGCGCCAGCAGCTCGGGTATCGAGCAGTACTTC,CASSSGIEQYF
TRBD2,-,TRBV7-2,TRBJ2-3,TGTGCCAGCAGCCGAACCAGCGGGAGGGACACAGATACGCAGTATTTT,CASSRTSGRDTDTQYF
-,-,TRBV7-9,TRBJ1-1,TGTGCCAGCAGCCCGACCACGGACCGGCGGCAGACTGAAGCTTTCTTT,CASSPTTDRRQTEAFF
-,-,TRBV27,TRBJ2-7,TGTGCCAGCAGCGGGGGCCCCCCCCTCTACGAGCAGTACTTC,CASSGGPPLYEQYF
-,-,TRBV27,TRBJ2-7,TGTGCCAGCAGTTTAAGGAGGGGTGAGCAGTACTTC,CASSLRRGEQYF
-,-,TRBV4-2,TRBJ1-1,TGTGCCAGCAGCCCTCAAGCCCCGTGGGGTGAAGCTTTCTTT,CASSPQAPWGEAFF
-,-,TRBV4-1,TRBJ1-5,TGCGCCAGCAGCCGAGATGGTCCCGGAGACCAGCCCCAGCATTTT,CASSRDGPGDQPQHF
TRBD2,-,TRBV7-8,TRBJ2-1,TGTGCCAGCTACCTCGGGGGGGAGACCAATGAGCAGTTCTTC,CASYLGGETNEQFF
-,-,TRBV6-5,TRBJ2-7,TGTGCCAGCAGTTATTCCCTGGGAGCCTCGGAGCAGTACTTC,CASSYSLGASEQYF
-,few,TRBV10-3,TRBJ1-1,TGTGCCATCAGTGATAGGGAGAACACTGAAGCTTTCTTT,CAISDRENTEAFF
-,-,TRBV7-2,TRBJ2-3,TGTGCCAGCAGCTCATATAGCACAGATACGCAGTATTTT,CASSSYSTDTQYF
TRBD1,-,TRBV30,TRBJ1-2,TGTGCCTGGGCCGGGGACAGGGAAACGGCTGGCTACACCTTC,CAWAGDRETAGYTF
-,-,TRBV2,TRBJ2-3,TGTGCCAGCAGTGATAACCGTCTCGCGCAGTATTTT,CASSDNRLAQYF
-,-,TRBV19,TRBJ1-2,TGTGCCAGTCTTCCGCGCCAGTCCTATGGCTACACCTTC,CASLPRQSYGYTF
-,medium-sized,TRBV4-1,TRBJ2-7,TGCGCCAGCAGCCACATTCACCCTGGCTCCTACGAGCAGTACTTC,CASSHIHPGSYEQYF
-,-,TRBV16,TRBJ2-7,TGTGCCAGCAGCCCTGACTCCTTCTCCTACGAGCAGTACTTC,CASSPDSFSYEQYF
-,-,TRBV29-1,TRBJ1-3,TGCAGCGTCCGGACGGGGTCAGGAAACACCATATATTTT,CSVRTGSGNTIYF
-,-,TRBV9,TRBJ2-2,TGTGCCAGCAGCGGAGGGGGGACGACAACCGGGGAGCTGTTTTTT,CASSGGGTTTGELFF
-,-,TRBV7-2,TRBJ1-1,TGTGCCAGCAGCTTAGCCCCGTGGACTTTTAGTCCGACGAAAGACACTGAAGCTTTCTTT,CASSLAPWTFSPTKDTEAFF
-,-,TRBV28,TRBJ2-3,TGTGCCAGCAGTTTGGCGGGAAGCACAGATACGCAGTATTTT,CASSLAGSTDTQYF
TRBD2,-,TRBV27,TRBJ2-3,TGTGCCAGCAGTTTTTTGGGGACTAACACAGATACGCAGTATTTT,CASSFLGTNTDTQYF
TRBD1,-,TRBV11-3,TRBJ2-7,TGTGCCAGCAGCGACCCCGGGACAGGGGGCGAGCAGTACTTC,CASSDPGTGGEQYF
-,-,TRBV19,TRBJ2-7,TGTGCCAGTAGTCTCAATCCAAGCTACGAGCAGTACTTC,CASSLNPSYEQYF
-,-,TRBV2,TRBJ1-5,TGTGCCAGCAGAGACACGGGCAATCAGCCCCAGCATTTT,CASRDTGNQPQHF
-,few,TRBV11-2,TRBJ1-2,TGTGCCAGCAGCGATGGCGGGGACATAGAAGGCTACACCTTC,CASSDGGDIEGYTF
TRBD1,-,TRBV27,TRBJ2-7,TGTGCCAGCAGCTCCTACCCGACAGGGGAGCAGTACTTC,CASSSYPTGEQYF
-,-,TRBV6-5,TRBJ2-3,TGTGCCAGCAGTGAAAGAATTTCCGATACGCAGTATTTT,CASSERISDTQYF
TRBD1,-,TRBV29-1,TRBJ2-2,TGCAGCGTTGGGCAGGGGGTCGCCGGGGAGCTGTTTTTT,CSVGQGVAGELFF
-,-,TRBV5-1,TRBJ1-4,TGCGCCAGCAGCTTGGCAAGGGTTACTAATGAAAAACTGTTTTTT,CASSLARVTNEKLFF
-,-,TRBV7-9,TRBJ2-1,TGTGCCAGCAGCCGCATTGGGGCTCGGGGTGAGCAGTTCTTC,CASSRIGARGEQFF
TRBD2,-,TRBV4-2,TRBJ2-1,TGTGCCAGCAGCCAAGATTTAGCGGGAGTCCAGAATGAGCAGTTCTTC,CASSQDLAGVQNEQFF
-,-,TRBV5-6,TRBJ2-5,TGTGCCAGCAGCTTGACCGGCCTCCAAGAGACCCAGTACTTC,CASSLTGLQETQYF
TRBD1,-,TRBV25-1,TRBJ2-2,TGTGCCAGCAGATTTGGACAGGGAAACACCGGGGAGCTGTTTTTT,CASRFGQGNTGELFF
TRBD2,few,TRBV7-9,TRBJ2-7,TGTGCCAGCAGGTTTAGCGGGACCTACGAGCAGTACTTC,CASRFSGTYEQYF
TRBD2,-,TRBV28,TRBJ2-7,TGTGCCAGCAGTTCGGGACTAGCGGGAGGGCCCCAGTACTTC,CASSSGLAGGPQYF
TRBD1,-,TRBV5-1,TRBJ2-1,TGCGCCAGCAGCTTGGGAGGCGGACAGGGTACCAATGAGCAGTTCTTC,CASSLGGGQGTNEQFF
-,-,TRBV7-9,TRBJ2-7,TGTGCCAGCAGCGTAATAGTCTACGAGCAGTACTTC,CASSVIVYEQYF
TRBD2,-,TRBV30,TRBJ2-7,TGTGCCTGGAGTCATCTTGGGGGGGAACCATCCTACGAGCAGTACTTC,CAWSHLGGEPSYEQYF
-,-,TRBV25-1,TRBJ2-1,TGTGCCAGCAGTGAAGGGCAAAGCTACAATGAGCAGTTCTTC,CASSEGQSYNEQFF
TRBD2,-,TRBV5-4,TRBJ2-1,TGTGCCAGCAGCTTGTTACTAGCGGTATACAATGAGCAGTTCTTC,CASSLLLAVYNEQFF
-,-,TRBV10-3,TRBJ2-3,TGTGCCATCAGTGATCAGGGGGGGCACACAGATACGCAGTATTTT,CAISDQGGHTDTQYF
-,-,TRBV18,TRBJ1-1,TGTGCCAGCTCAGGGGCGGGAAGCACTGAAGCTTTCTTT,CASSGAGSTEAFF
TRBD2,-,TRBV6-6,TRBJ2-7,TGTGCCAGCAGTTACTCGATAAGCGGGAGCTCCTACGAGCAGTACTTC,CASSYSISGSSYEQYF
-,-,TRBV7-8,TRBJ1-1,TGTGCCAGCAACGGAGGGAGCAGGAGAACTGAAGCTTTCTTT,CASNGGSRRTEAFF